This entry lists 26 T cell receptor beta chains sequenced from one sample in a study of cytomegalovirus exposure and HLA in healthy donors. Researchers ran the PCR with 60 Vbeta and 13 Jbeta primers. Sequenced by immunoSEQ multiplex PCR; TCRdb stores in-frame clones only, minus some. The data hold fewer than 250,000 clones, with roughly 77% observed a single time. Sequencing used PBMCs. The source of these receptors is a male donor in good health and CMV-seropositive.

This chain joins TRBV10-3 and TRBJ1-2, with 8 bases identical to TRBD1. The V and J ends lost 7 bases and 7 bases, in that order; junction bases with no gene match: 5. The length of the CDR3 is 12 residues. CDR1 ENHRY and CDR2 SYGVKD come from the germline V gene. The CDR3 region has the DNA TGTGCCATCACGGCAGGGGGCCTTGGCTACACCTTC. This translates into CAITAGGLGYTF.

CDR3 region: CASSPGSDYGYTF. The DNA for the CDR3 is TGTGCCAGCTCACCAGGGAGTGACTATGGCTACACCTTC. The rearrangement joins TRBV18 to TRBJ1-2, with D unresolved. V lost 2 bases to trimming and J lost 3 bases, with 7 bases between them. Germline V lookup: CDR1 KGHSH, CDR2 LQKENI. The CDR3 contains 13 residues.

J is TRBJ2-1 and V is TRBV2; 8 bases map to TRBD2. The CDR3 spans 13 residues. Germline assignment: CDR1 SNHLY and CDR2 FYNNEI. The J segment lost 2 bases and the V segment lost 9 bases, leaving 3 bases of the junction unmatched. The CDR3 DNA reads TGTGCCAGTAGCGGGGACGCCTACAATGAGCAGTTCTTC. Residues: CASSGDAYNEQFF.

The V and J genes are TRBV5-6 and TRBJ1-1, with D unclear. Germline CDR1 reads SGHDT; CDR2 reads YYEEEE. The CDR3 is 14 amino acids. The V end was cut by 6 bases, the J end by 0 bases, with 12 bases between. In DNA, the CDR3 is TGTGCCAGCACCCTACGTGTCCTGAACACTGAAGCTTTCTTT. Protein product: CASTLRVLNTEAFF.

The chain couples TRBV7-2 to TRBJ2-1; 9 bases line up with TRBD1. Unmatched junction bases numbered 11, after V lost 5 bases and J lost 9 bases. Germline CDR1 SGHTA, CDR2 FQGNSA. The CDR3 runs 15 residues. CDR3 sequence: CASSKGGTGIGEQFF. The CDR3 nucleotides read TGTGCCAGCAGCAAAGGAGGGACAGGGATAGGTGAGCAGTTCTTC.

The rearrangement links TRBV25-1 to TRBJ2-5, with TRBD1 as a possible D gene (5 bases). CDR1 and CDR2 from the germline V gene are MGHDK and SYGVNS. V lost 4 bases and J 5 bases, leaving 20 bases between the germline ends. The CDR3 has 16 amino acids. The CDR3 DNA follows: TGTGCCAGCAGTGGGTTTTTGTCAGGGCGTACGGAGACCCAGTACTTC. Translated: CASSGFLSGRTETQYF. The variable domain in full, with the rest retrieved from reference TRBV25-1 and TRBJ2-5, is EADIYQTPRYLVIGTGKKITLECSQTMGHDKMYWYQQDPGMELHLIHYSYGVNSTEKGDLSSESTVSRIRTEHFPLTLESARPSHTSQYLCASSGFLSGRTETQYFGPGTRLLVL.

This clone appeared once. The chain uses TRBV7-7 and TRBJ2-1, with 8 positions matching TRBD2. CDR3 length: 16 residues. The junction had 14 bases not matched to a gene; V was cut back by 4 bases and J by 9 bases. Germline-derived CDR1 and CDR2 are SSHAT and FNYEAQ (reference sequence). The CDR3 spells CASSYDLERGLREQFF. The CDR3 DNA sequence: TGTGCCAGCAGCTACGATCTCGAGCGGGGGCTGCGTGAGCAGTTCTTC.

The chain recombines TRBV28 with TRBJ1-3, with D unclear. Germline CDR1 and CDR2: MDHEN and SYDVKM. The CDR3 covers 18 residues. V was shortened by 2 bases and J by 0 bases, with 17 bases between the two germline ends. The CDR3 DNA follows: TGTGCCAGCAGTTTACTTCTAGATCCGGGGAGCTCTGGAAACACCATATATTTT. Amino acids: CASSLLLDPGSSGNTIYF.

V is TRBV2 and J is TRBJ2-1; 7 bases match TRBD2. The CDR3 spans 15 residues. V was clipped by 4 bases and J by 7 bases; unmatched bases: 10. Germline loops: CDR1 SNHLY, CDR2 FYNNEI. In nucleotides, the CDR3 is TGTGCCAGCAGTGTCGCAGCGGGAAATGTGAATGAGCAGTTCTTC. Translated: CASSVAAGNVNEQFF. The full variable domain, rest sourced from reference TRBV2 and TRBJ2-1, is EPEVTQTPSHQVTQMGQEVILRCVPISNHLYFYWYRQILGQKVEFLVSFYNNEISEKSEIFDDQFSVERPDGSNFTLKIRSTKLEDSAMYFCASSVAAGNVNEQFFGPGTRLTVL.

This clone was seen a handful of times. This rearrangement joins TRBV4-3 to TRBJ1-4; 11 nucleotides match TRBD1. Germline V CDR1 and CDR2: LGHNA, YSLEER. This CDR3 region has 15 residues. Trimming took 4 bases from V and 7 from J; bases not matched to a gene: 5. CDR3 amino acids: CASSLAGTGGEKLFF. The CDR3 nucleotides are TGCGCCAGCAGCCTAGCCGGGACAGGGGGTGAAAAACTGTTTTTT.

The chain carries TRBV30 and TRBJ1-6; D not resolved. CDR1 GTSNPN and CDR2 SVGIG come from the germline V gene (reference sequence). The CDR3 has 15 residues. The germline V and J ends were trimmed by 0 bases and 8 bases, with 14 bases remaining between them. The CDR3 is CAWSVGEGSYSPLHF. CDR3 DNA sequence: TGTGCCTGGAGTGTCGGGGAGGGAAGTTATTCACCCCTCCACTTT. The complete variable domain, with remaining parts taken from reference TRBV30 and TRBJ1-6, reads SQTIHQWPATLVQPVGSPLSLECTVEGTSNPNLYWYRQAAGRGLQLLFYSVGIGQISSEVPQNLSASRPQDRQFILSSKKLLLSDSGFYLCAWSVGEGSYSPLHFGNGTRLTVT.

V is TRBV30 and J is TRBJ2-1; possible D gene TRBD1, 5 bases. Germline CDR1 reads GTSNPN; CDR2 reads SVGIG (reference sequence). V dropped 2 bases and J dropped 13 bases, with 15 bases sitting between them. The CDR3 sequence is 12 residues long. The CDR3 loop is CAWSLPGHSQFF. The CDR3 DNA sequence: TGTGCCTGGAGTTTACCAGGGCACTCACAGTTCTTC.

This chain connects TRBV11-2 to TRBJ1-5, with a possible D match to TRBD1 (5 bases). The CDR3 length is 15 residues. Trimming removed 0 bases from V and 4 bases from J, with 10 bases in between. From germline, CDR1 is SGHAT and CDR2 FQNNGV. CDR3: CASSLDGGINQPQHF. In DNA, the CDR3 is TGTGCCAGCAGCTTAGACGGGGGAATAAATCAGCCCCAGCATTTT.

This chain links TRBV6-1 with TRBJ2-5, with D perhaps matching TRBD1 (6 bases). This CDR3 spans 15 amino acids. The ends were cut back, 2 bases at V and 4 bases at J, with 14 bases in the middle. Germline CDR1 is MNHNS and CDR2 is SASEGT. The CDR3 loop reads CASSEMMGAGETQYF. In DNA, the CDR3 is TGTGCCAGCAGTGAAATGATGGGGGCGGGAGAGACCCAGTACTTC.

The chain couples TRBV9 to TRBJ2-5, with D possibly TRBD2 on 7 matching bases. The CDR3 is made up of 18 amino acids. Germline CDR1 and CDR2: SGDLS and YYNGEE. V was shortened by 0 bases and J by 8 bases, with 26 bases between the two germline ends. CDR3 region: CASSVVGGGFGGGETQYF. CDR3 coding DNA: TGTGCCAGCAGCGTAGTCGGTGGGGGCTTTGGCGGGGGAGAAACCCAGTACTTC.

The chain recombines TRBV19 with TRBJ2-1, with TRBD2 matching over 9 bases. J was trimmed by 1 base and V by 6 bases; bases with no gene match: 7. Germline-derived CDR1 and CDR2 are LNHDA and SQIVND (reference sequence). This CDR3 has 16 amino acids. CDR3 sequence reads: CASRSPTSGSYNEQFF. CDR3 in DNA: TGTGCCAGTAGATCCCCCACTAGCGGGTCCTACAATGAGCAGTTCTTC.

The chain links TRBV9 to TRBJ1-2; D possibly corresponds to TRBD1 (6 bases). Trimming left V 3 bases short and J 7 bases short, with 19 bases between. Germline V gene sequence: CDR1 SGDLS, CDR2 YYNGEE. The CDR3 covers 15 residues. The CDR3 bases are TGTGCCAGCAGCGGATACAGGGCGGCCATGGCTGGCTACACCTTC. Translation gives CASSGYRAAMAGYTF.

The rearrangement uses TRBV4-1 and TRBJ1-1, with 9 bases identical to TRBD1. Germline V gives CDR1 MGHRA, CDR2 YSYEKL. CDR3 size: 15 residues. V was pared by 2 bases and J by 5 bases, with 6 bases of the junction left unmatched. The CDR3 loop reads CASSQPDRGFTEAFF. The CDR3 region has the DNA TGCGCCAGCAGCCAACCGGACAGGGGATTTACTGAAGCTTTCTTT.

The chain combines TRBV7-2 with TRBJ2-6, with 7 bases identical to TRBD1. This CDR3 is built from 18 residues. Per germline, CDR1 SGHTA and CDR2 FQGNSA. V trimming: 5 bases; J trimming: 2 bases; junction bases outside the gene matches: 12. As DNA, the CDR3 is TGTGCCAGCAGCCATGACAGGGTTGGAATCACTGGGGCCAACGTCCTGACTTTC. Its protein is CASSHDRVGITGANVLTF.

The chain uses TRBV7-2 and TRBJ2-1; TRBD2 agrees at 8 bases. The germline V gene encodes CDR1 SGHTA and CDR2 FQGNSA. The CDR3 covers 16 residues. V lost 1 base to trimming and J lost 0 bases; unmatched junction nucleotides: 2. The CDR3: CASSLEGTSSYNEQFF. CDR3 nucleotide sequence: TGTGCCAGCAGCTTAGAGGGGACTAGCTCCTACAATGAGCAGTTCTTC. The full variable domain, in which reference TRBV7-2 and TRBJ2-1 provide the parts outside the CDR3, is GAGVSQSPSNKVTEKGKDVELRCDPISGHTALYWYRQSLGQGLEFLIYFQGNSAPDKSGLPSDRFSAERTGGSVSTLTIQRTQQEDSAVYLCASSLEGTSSYNEQFFGPGTRLTVL.

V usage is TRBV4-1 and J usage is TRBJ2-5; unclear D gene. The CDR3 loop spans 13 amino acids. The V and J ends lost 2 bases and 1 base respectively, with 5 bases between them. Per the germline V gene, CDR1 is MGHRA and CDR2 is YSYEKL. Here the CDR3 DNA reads TGCGCCAGCAGCCAAAACAGCCAAGAGACCCAGTACTTC. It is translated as CASSQNSQETQYF.

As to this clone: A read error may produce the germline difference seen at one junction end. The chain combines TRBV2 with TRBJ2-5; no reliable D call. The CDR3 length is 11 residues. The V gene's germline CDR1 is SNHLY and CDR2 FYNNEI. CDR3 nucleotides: TGTGCCAGCAACGGCGTAGAGGCCCAGTACTTC. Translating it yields CASNGVEAQYF.

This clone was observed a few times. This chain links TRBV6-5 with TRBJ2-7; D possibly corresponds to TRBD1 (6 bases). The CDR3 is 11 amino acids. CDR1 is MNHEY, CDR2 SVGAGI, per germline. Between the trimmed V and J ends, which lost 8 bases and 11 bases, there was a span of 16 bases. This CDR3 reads CASGSRDTEYF. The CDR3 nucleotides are TGTGCCAGCGGTAGCCGGGACACCGAGTACTTC.

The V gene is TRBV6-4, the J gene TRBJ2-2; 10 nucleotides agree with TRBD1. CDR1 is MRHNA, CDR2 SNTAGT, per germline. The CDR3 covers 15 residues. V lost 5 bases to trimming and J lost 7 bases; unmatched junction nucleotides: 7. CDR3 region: CASSQTGGLFGELFF. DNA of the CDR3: TGTGCCAGCAGTCAGACAGGGGGCTTATTCGGGGAGCTGTTTTTT.

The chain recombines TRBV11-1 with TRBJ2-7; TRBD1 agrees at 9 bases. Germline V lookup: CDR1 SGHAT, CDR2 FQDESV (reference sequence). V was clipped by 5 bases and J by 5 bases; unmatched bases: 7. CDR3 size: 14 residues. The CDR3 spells CASSILQGANEQYF. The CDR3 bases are TGTGCCAGCAGCATTCTACAGGGGGCGAACGAGCAGTACTTC.

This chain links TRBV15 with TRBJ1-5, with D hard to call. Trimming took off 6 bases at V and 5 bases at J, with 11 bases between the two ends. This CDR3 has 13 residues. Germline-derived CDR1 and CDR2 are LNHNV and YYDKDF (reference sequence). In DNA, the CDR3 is TGTGCCACCAGGATGGTGGGAGATCAGCCCCAGCATTTT. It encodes CATRMVGDQPQHF.